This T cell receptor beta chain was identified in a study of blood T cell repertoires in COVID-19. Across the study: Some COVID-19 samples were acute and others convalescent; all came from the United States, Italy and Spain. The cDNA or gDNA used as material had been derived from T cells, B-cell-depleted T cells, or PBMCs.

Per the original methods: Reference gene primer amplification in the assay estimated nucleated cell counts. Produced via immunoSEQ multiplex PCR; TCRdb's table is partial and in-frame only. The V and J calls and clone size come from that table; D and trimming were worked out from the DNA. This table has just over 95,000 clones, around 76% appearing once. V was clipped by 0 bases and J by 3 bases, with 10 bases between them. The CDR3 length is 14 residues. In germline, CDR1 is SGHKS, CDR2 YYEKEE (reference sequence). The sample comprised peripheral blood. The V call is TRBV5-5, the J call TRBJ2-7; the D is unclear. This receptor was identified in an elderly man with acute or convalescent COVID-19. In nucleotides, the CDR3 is TGTGCCAGCAGCTTGGTTGAGTCTTTCTACGAGCAGTACTTC. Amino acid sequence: CASSLVESFYEQYF.